This T cell receptor beta chain was captured in a study of blood T cell repertoires in COVID-19. Turning to the study itself: In each case, the material was cDNA or gDNA derived from T cells, B-cell-depleted T cells, or PBMCs.

Assay used: immunoSEQ multiplex PCR; TCRdb lists only in-frame clones, some missing. This sample carries a few hundred thousand clones, 88% of them seen once, and the ten largest clones take around 12%. Points on this clone: Other DNA sequences within the sample encode an identical CDR3.

This CDR3 has 14 amino acids. The ends lost 5 bases at V and 3 bases at J; junction bases unmatched: 3. Germline V gene lookup returns CDR1 SGHRS and CDR2 YFSETQ. The clonotype was recovered from a woman aged 45 to 65 with COVID-19, enrolled during active disease. The sequenced sample consisted of peripheral blood. The gene calls are TRBV5-1 and TRBJ2-5; 11 nucleotides align to TRBD2. CDR3 coding DNA: TGCGCCAGCAGTTTTAGCGGGGGGGAAGAGACCCAGTACTTC. Residues: CASSFSGGEETQYF.